This TCR beta chain was identified during a study of T cell repertoires in cytomegalovirus infection (dated by TCRdb to the late 2010s). Study-wide context: Peptide stimulations targeted recently identified HLA-C-restricted CMV epitopes, whose presentation resists viral immunomodulation, together with well-studied HLA-B-restricted epitopes. The HLA type of each donor mattered for the analysis, because public TCR beta signatures pointed to carriage of CMV infection along with the matching HLA type.

Its CDR3 holds 13 amino acids, cysteine through phenylalanine. Only the CDR3 region is kept as DNA, spanning 39 bases read in frame from base 1. CDR1 and CDR2, looked up from the germline V gene, are MDHEN and SYDVKM. Between the V and J ends, shortened by 8 bases and 6 bases respectively, the junction contains 16 bases. According to the study, the label for this sample's treatment or condition signals: in vitro stimulation with specific CMV peptide epitopes to enrich CMV-specific T cells. What the authors observed across the whole study: The ex vivo response was dominated by HLA-C-restricted CMV-specific TCR beta clonotypes, and the single most frequent clonotype in two of eight donors was supplied by these HLA-C-restricted clonotypes. In both this cohort and an independent roughly 350-donor cohort, the cumulative frequency of public TCR beta family members distinguished carriers of CMV infection plus the relevant HLA type.

Only a few counts were recorded for this clonotype. Its cognate antigen has yet to be identified. The input lacks base qualities; no much larger clone sits a single base away. TCRdb shows the sequencer as Illumina HiSeq 1500. The public reads were run again by TCRdb, first through fastp at Q25 and then through MiXCR, and only productive beta chains were kept. Every CDR3 protein is listed once, alongside the most common genes and DNA of its rows. The sample data list under 450,000 distinct CDR3 sequences, and just under 35% of these were observed just once. The ten top clones hold roughly 12% of the sample.

The chain was built from TRBV28 and TRBJ1-1; perhaps TRBD1 is the D gene, with 5 bases matching. The TCR originated in a human donor in good health (CMV status not recorded). Some clones in this sample may be carry-over from other donors' samples. The source was cultured PBMCs, collected from culture after CMV antigen stimulation. The CDR3 region reads CASSLGWDAEAFF. Read as DNA, the sequence is TGTGCCAGCTCCCTGGGGTGGGACGCTGAAGCTTTCTTT.